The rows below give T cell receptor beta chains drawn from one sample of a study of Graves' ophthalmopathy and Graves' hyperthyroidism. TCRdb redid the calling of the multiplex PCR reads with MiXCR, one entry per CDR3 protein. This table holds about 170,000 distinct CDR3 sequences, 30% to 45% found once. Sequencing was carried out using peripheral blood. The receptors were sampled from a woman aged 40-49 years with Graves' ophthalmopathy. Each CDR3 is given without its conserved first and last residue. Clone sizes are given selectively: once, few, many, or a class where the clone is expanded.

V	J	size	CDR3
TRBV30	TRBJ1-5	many	AWSLKDSNQPQH
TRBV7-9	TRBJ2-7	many	ASSLALYEQY
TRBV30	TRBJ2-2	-	AWRTSGTANTGELF
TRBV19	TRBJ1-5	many	ASSIGGQSNQPQH
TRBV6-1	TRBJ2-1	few	ASSELAGSYNEQF
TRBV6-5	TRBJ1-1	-	ASSYQLEQLNTEAF
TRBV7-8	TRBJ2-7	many	ASSLAAASGYEQY
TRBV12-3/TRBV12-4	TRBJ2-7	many	ASSLGQGRGEQY
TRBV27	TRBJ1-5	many	ASSPIGSNQPQH
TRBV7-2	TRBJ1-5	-	ASSDTGARNQPQH
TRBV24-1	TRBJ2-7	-	ATSDASAGAREQY
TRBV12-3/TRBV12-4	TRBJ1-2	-	ASSQWTDGDGYT
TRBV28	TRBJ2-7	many	ASSPGTSPEQY
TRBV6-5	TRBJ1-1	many	ASTRSGEEGETEAF
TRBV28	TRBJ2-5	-	ASSPDRGHETQY
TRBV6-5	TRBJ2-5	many	ASSFTTSPGLAGETQY
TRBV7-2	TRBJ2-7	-	ASSPRTRDYEQY
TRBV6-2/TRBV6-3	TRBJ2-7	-	ASIRTGPAGGYEQY
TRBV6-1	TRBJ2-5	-	ASSEQKSSTETQY
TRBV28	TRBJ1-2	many	ASSPRGRDGYT
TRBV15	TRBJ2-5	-	ATSRDSSTETQY
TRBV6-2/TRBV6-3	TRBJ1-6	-	ASPRRAPLH
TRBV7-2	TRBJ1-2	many	ASSLPAGTVGYT
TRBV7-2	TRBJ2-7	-	ASSRPASGNYEQY
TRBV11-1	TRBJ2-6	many	ASSWGTVYSGANVLT
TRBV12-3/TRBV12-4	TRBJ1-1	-	ASSPQGGTEAF
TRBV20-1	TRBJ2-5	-	SAPTGLETQY
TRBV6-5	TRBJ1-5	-	ASSSTNEFFNQPQH
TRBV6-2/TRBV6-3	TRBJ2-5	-	ASSQGGGETQY
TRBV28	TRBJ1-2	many	ASSSQGRGYT
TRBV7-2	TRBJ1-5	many	ASSLGVTESNQPQH
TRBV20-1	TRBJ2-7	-	SATYGTFEPDYEQY
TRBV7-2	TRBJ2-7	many	ASSYGTGGAYEQY
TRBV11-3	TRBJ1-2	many	ASSPQGETNYGYT
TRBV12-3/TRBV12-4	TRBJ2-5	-	ASKRAVETQY
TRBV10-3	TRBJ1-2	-	AISESVGGNYGYT
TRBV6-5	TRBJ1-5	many	ASSSPVGRDNQPQH
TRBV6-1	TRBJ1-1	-	ASSEWEHHTEAF
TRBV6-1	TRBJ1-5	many	ASSGGGNQPQH
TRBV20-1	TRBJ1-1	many	SARGDTRNTEAF
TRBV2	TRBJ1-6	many	ASSETQGFSPLH
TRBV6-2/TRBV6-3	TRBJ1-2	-	ASSYSGREPHYGYT
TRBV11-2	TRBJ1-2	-	ASSLSGTGGRANYGYT
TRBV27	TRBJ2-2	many	ASTPGGAGELF